The rows below give T cell receptor beta chains drawn from one sample of a study of read filtering for tumor transcriptome and immune sequencing. TCRdb analysed the reads with MiXCR anew, one entry per CDR3 protein. Altogether tens of thousands of distinct CDR3 sequences are present, roughly an eighth being singletons, with the ten largest covering less than 70%. The sequenced sample was a population of CD138-negative cells sorted from bone marrow. All receptors come from a donor at least 40 years old with multiple myeloma. Each CDR3 is given with its conserved first and last residue. The D gene is left open where the match is weak. Rows give clone size only sometimes, using once, few, many, or a class for an expanded clone.

V	size	J	D	CDR3	DNA
TRBV11-2	many	TRBJ1-4	NA	CASSSNPFNEKLFF	TGTGCCAGCAGTTCGAACCCGTTTAATGAAAAACTGTTTTTT
TRBV19	many	TRBJ1-5	NA	CASSIVSGYSNQPQHF	TGTGCCAGTAGTATAGTATCGGGTTATAGCAATCAGCCCCAGCATTTT
TRBV21-1	NA	TRBJ2-3	NA	CASSLDSSRSTDTQYF	TGTGCCAGCAGCCTAGACAGCTCCCGGAGCACGGACACGCAGTATTTT
TRBV20-1	few	TRBJ2-3	NA	CSARGFGLGYSDTQYF	TGCAGTGCTAGAGGGTTCGGGCTTGGGTATTCAGATACGCAGTATTTT
TRBV7-6	NA	TRBJ2-7	TRBD1	CASSPGTGLYEQYF	TGTGCCAGCAGCCCCGGGACAGGGCTTTACGAGCAGTACTTC
TRBV5-1	many	TRBJ1-6	NA	CASSFRANGDSPLHF	TGCGCCAGCAGCTTCCGGGCCAACGGGGATTCACCCCTCCACTTT
TRBV29-1	many	TRBJ2-1	TRBD2	CSAVLAGRPNEQFF	TGCAGCGCGGTACTAGCGGGAAGACCTAATGAGCAGTTCTTC
TRBV14	many	TRBJ2-1	NA	CASSPFLAVSSYNEQFF	TGTGCCAGCAGCCCCTTTTTGGCCGTAAGCTCCTACAATGAGCAGTTCTTC
TRBV29-1	many	TRBJ2-1	TRBD2	CSGAGLNYNEQFF	TGCAGCGGAGCGGGATTGAACTACAATGAGCAGTTCTTC
TRBV10-3	many	TRBJ2-7	TRBD2	CAISLTASGHYEQYF	TGTGCCATCAGCCTAACCGCTAGCGGTCACTACGAGCAGTACTTC
TRBV7-3	many	TRBJ2-1	NA	CATGTGDNEQFF	TGTGCCACAGGGACTGGAGACAATGAGCAGTTCTTC
TRBV5-1	NA	TRBJ2-7	NA	CASSQGVSFEQYF	TGCGCCAGCAGCCAAGGGGTCAGTTTTGAGCAGTACTTC
TRBV29-1	many	TRBJ2-3	TRBD2	CSVEERSGRGGTDTQYF	TGCAGCGTTGAAGAACGGAGCGGGAGGGGGGGCACAGATACGCAGTATTTT
TRBV2	many	TRBJ2-4	NA	CASSDEWLAKNIQYF	TGTGCCAGCAGTGATGAGTGGCTAGCCAAAAACATTCAGTACTTC
TRBV28	many	TRBJ1-5	NA	CASSLLQNSNQPQHF	TGTGCCAGCAGTTTATTGCAGAATAGCAATCAGCCCCAGCATTTT
TRBV5-5	many	TRBJ1-6	TRBD1	CASSLDGDSNSPLHF	TGTGCCAGCAGCTTGGATGGGGACAGTAATTCACCCCTCCACTTT
TRBV20-1	few	TRBJ2-4	NA	CSAPRPIGAKNIQYF	TGCAGTGCTCCCCGGCCGATTGGAGCCAAAAACATTCAGTACTTC
TRBV20-1	many	TRBJ2-7	NA	CSARGGLGGSTAYYEQYF	TGCAGTGCTAGAGGGGGGCTTGGCGGGAGTACCGCCTACTACGAGCAGTACTTC
TRBV11-2	NA	TRBJ2-5	NA	CASSRELDSVAQYF	TGTGCCAGCAGTCGGGAGTTAGATAGTGTGGCCCAGTACTTC
TRBV7-3	many	TRBJ2-6	NA	CASSVTGYGANVLTF	TGTGCCAGCAGCGTTACAGGGTACGGGGCCAACGTCCTGACTTTC
TRBV4-1	many	TRBJ1-2	NA	CASSQVGLANYGYTF	TGCGCCAGCAGCCAAGTGGGGTTGGCTAACTATGGCTACACCTTC
TRBV28	many	TRBJ2-3	NA	CASSLGERGTDTQYF	TGTGCCAGCAGTTTGGGGGAGAGAGGCACAGATACGCAGTATTTT
TRBV29-1	many	TRBJ2-1	TRBD2	CSVGSGRFNEQFF	TGCAGCGTTGGTAGCGGGAGGTTTAATGAGCAGTTCTTC
TRBV2	NA	TRBJ1-4	NA	CASSDRIGSLYEKLFF	TGTGCCAGCAGTGACCGAATAGGCAGTTTATATGAAAAACTGTTTTTT
TRBV5-1	many	TRBJ2-3	NA	CASSLRQGRTDTQYF	TGCGCCAGCAGCTTAAGGCAGGGGCGCACAGATACGCAGTATTTT
TRBV3-1	many	TRBJ2-1	NA	CASSQGEDGQFF	TGTGCCAGCAGCCAAGGGGAGGATGGGCAGTTCTTC
TRBV18	many	TRBJ1-1	NA	CASSPPGRNTEAFF	TGTGCCAGCTCACCACCGGGCCGGAACACTGAAGCTTTCTTT
TRBV27	many	TRBJ2-1	TRBD2	CASSPGLAGVNEQFF	TGTGCCAGCAGTCCGGGACTAGCGGGAGTTAATGAGCAGTTCTTC
TRBV20-1	many	TRBJ2-1	TRBD2	CSARGGGGRDEQFF	TGCAGTGCTAGAGGCGGGGGGGGGAGGGATGAGCAGTTCTTC
TRBV19	many	TRBJ2-2	NA	CASSIGRPNTGELFF	TGTGCCAGTAGTATAGGTAGACCGAACACCGGGGAGCTGTTTTTT
TRBV7-9	many	TRBJ2-1	NA	CASSFPEGDPRTYNEQFF	TGTGCCAGCAGCTTCCCCGAGGGGGACCCTCGAACCTACAATGAGCAGTTCTTC
TRBV28	many	TRBJ2-7	TRBD1	CASSPETGLEQYF	TGTGCCAGCAGTCCCGAGACAGGGTTAGAGCAGTACTTC
TRBV12-3/TRBV12-4	many	TRBJ1-5	NA	CASLGEAKGQPQHF	TGTGCCAGCCTAGGGGAGGCAAAAGGGCAGCCCCAGCATTTT
TRBV7-9	NA	TRBJ2-2	NA	CASSLGPGELFF	TGTGCCAGCAGCTTAGGTCCCGGGGAGCTGTTTTTT
TRBV7-3	many	TRBJ2-1	TRBD2	CASSLVSTSGRNEQFF	TGTGCCAGCAGCTTAGTATCGACTAGCGGCCGTAATGAGCAGTTCTTC
TRBV28	NA	TRBJ2-2	TRBD1	CASVPGQKNTGELFF	TGTGCCAGCGTCCCGGGACAGAAGAACACCGGGGAGCTGTTTTTT
TRBV20-1	many	TRBJ1-5	NA	CSASGQNDQPQHF	TGCAGTGCTAGTGGACAAAACGATCAGCCCCAGCATTTT
TRBV6-1	many	TRBJ2-3	TRBD1	CATYRGTTDTQYF	TGTGCCACCTACAGGGGGACCACAGATACGCAGTATTTT
TRBV3-1	once	TRBJ2-7	NA	CASSRTLGEQYF	TGTGCCAGCAGCCGAACCCTTGGCGAGCAGTACTTC
TRBV20-1	many	TRBJ2-1	NA	CSANTESSYNEQFF	TGCAGTGCTAATACTGAAAGCTCCTACAATGAGCAGTTCTTC
TRBV20-1	NA	TRBJ2-7	NA	CSANPLASPSDERYF	TGCAGTGCTAACCCACTGGCGTCACCTTCCGACGAGCGGTACTTC
TRBV6-1	many	TRBJ2-5	TRBD2	CATTSGQETQYF	TGTGCCACGACTAGCGGCCAAGAGACCCAGTACTTC
TRBV7-9	many	TRBJ2-5	NA	CASSLGALKETQYF	TGTGCCAGCAGCTTAGGAGCGTTAAAAGAGACCCAGTACTTC
TRBV14	many	TRBJ2-1	NA	CASSQVDLNEQFF	TGTGCCAGCAGCCAAGTAGATCTTAATGAGCAGTTCTTC
TRBV7-2	many	TRBJ2-1	NA	CASSLARSYNEQFF	TGTGCCAGCAGCTTAGCGCGCTCCTACAATGAGCAGTTCTTC
TRBV10-3	many	TRBJ2-5	TRBD2	CAISEGGLAGGETQYF	TGTGCCATCAGTGAAGGCGGGCTAGCGGGAGGAGAGACCCAGTACTTC
TRBV20-1	NA	TRBJ2-7	TRBD2	CSALLASSSYEQYF	TGCAGTGCTTTACTAGCGTCGAGCTCCTACGAGCAGTACTTC
TRBV18	few	TRBJ2-3	NA	CASSPRMDTQYF	TGTGCCAGCTCACCACGGATGGATACGCAGTATTTT
TRBV11-2	NA	TRBJ2-5	NA	CASSLVATSLGETQYF	TGTGCCAGCAGCTTAGTGGCTACTAGCTTAGGAGAGACCCAGTACTTC
TRBV7-8	many	TRBJ1-1	NA	CASSAMGGNTEAFF	TGTGCCAGCAGCGCCATGGGGGGGAACACTGAAGCTTTCTTT
TRBV4-1	NA	TRBJ2-1	NA	CASSQVGEWPGPYNEQSF	TGCGCCAGCAGCCAAGTTGGGGAGTGGCCCGGGCCTTACAATGAGCAGTCCTTC
TRBV4-1	many	TRBJ2-2	TRBD1	CASSPTGGRTGELFF	TGCGCCAGCAGCCCGACAGGGGGCAGGACCGGGGAGCTGTTTTTT
TRBV5-4	many	TRBJ2-7	TRBD2	CASSSGLAGDYEQYF	TGTGCCAGCAGCTCGGGACTAGCGGGAGACTACGAGCAGTACTTC
TRBV10-3	many	TRBJ2-1	NA	CAISESWGNEQFF	TGTGCCATCAGTGAGTCATGGGGGAATGAGCAGTTCTTC